Detailed here is one T cell receptor (beta chain). Its antigen is as yet unknown. The record originates from a study of response to subunit inactivated influenza vaccine. TCRdb re-called the RT-PCR reads with MiXCR, one entry per CDR3 protein. The table records about 480,000 distinct CDR3 sequences, approximately 12% of them present only once. Study outcomes and limitations: Every seasonal influenza vaccination brings in few new T cells, the authors suggested.

Sequences were derived from PBMCs from blood, sampled around seven weeks after vaccination. The TCR comes from a man aged 50 or older who received an inactivated influenza vaccine.

The CDR3, as DNA: TGTGCCAGCAGCCCGAAGGACAGCTGGGGTGAGCAGTTCTTC. This sequence encodes CASSPKDSWGEQFF. The chain couples TRBV7-8 to TRBJ2-1, with D perhaps matching TRBD1 (6 bases). Germline V lookup: CDR1 SGHVS, CDR2 FQNEAQ. Trimming removed 5 bases at V and 9 bases at J, with 17 bases between. This CDR3 region has 14 residues.